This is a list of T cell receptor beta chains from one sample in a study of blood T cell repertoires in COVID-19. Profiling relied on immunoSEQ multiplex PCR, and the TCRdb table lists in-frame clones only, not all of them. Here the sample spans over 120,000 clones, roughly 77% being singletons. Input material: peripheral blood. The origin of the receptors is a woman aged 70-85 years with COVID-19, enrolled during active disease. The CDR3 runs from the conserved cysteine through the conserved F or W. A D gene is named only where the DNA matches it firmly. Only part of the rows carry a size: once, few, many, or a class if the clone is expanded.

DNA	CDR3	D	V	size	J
TGTGCCACAGGTTCGAGGACAGGGGTTGAAAAACTGTTTTTT	CATGSRTGVEKLFF	TRBD1	TRBV28	once	TRBJ1-4
TGTGCCAGCAGGGCCGATGGACAGGGGACGCAAAGCGGCTACACCTTC	CASRADGQGTQSGYTF	TRBD1	TRBV2	NA	TRBJ1-2
TGTGCCAGCAGCCTCGCGCGAAACACTGAAGCTTTCTTT	CASSLARNTEAFF	NA	TRBV3-1/TRBV3-2	NA	TRBJ1-1
TGTGCCAGCAGCTTAGGGGCAGGGGGGAATTCACCCCTCCACTTT	CASSLGAGGNSPLHF	TRBD1	TRBV7-9	NA	TRBJ1-6
TGTGCCAGTAGTAGACAGGATCAACATAATTCACCCCTCCACTTT	CASSRQDQHNSPLHF	NA	TRBV19	NA	TRBJ1-6
TGTGCCAGCAGTGCCACGGACAGGGCGTACCAAGAGACCCAGTACTTC	CASSATDRAYQETQYF	TRBD1	TRBV25-1	once	TRBJ2-5
TGTGCCAGCAGGAGTCAGGGGGCATTCTATGGCTACACCTTC	CASRSQGAFYGYTF	TRBD1	TRBV6-5	once	TRBJ1-2
TGCGCCAGCAGTCCGACAGGGGGCCGGGACAATGAGCAGTTCTTC	CASSPTGGRDNEQFF	TRBD1	TRBV5-1	NA	TRBJ2-1
TGTGCCAGCAGCTTCCGGACTGGCGCGAACACCGGGGAGCTGTTTTTT	CASSFRTGANTGELFF	NA	TRBV7-2	NA	TRBJ2-2
TGTGCCAGTAGTATAATGCCGAGAAGCTCTGGAAACACCATATATTTT	CASSIMPRSSGNTIYF	NA	TRBV19	once	TRBJ1-3
TGTGCCAGTTCGGCTCCAGGGTTTCAGCCCCAGCATTTT	CASSAPGFQPQHF	NA	TRBV19	once	TRBJ1-5
TGCGCCAGCAGCTTAGAGGGGGCGGAAAACTATGGCTACACCTTC	CASSLEGAENYGYTF	TRBD1	TRBV5-1	NA	TRBJ1-2
TGTGCCAGCAGGGGAGGACAGGGAGCCTACGAGCAGTACTTC	CASRGGQGAYEQYF	TRBD1	TRBV6-1	NA	TRBJ2-7
TGTGCCATCAGTGAGTCGACAGCCCAAGAGACCCAGTACTTC	CAISESTAQETQYF	NA	TRBV10-3	NA	TRBJ2-5
TGTGCCAGCAGCTTTCACCCCGTAGCGGGCGAGCAGTACTTC	CASSFHPVAGEQYF	TRBD2	TRBV5-5	NA	TRBJ2-7
TGCAGCGTTACGAAGTCATGGGGGGTGAACACTGAAGCTTTCTTT	CSVTKSWGVNTEAFF	NA	TRBV29-1	NA	TRBJ1-1
TGTGCCAGCAGGCCCCGGGACAGAAATTCACCCCTCCACTTT	CASRPRDRNSPLHF	TRBD1	TRBV3-1/TRBV3-2	NA	TRBJ1-6
TGTGCCAGCAGCTTGCTAGGGGGGGGCAATGAGCAGTTCTTC	CASSLLGGGNEQFF	NA	TRBV4-2	NA	TRBJ2-1
TGTGCCAGCAGCTCAGGGCTGGAGTCTGGAAACACCATATATTTT	CASSSGLESGNTIYF	NA	TRBV2	NA	TRBJ1-3
TGTGCCAGCAGTTACCGACAGTCCTACAATGAGCAGTTCTTC	CASSYRQSYNEQFF	NA	TRBV6-6	NA	TRBJ2-1
TGTGCCAGCAGTGAAGCTCATGGTAGAGCTCAGCCCCAGCATTTT	CASSEAHGRAQPQHF	NA	TRBV6-1	NA	TRBJ1-5
TGTGCCAGCAGTGACGGGTTAGCTTTGGGTACGCAGTATTTT	CASSDGLALGTQYF	NA	TRBV2	once	TRBJ2-3
TGTGCCATCAGTTGGACAGGGACGAACACTGAAGCTTTCTTT	CAISWTGTNTEAFF	TRBD1	TRBV10-3	NA	TRBJ1-1
TGTGCCAGCACTGGGGCTATGGCTAATGAAAAACTGTTTTTT	CASTGAMANEKLFF	NA	TRBV6-5	NA	TRBJ1-4
TGTGCCAGCAGACGGACAGGGGGCCGGAACTATGGCTACACCTTC	CASRRTGGRNYGYTF	TRBD1	TRBV28	NA	TRBJ1-2
TGTGCCAGCAGTGTAGAGGCAGGGAGCACAGATACGCAGTATTTT	CASSVEAGSTDTQYF	NA	TRBV2	NA	TRBJ2-3
TGTGCCAGCAGGTCCACAGGGGAATACGAGCAGTACTTC	CASRSTGEYEQYF	TRBD1	TRBV5-4	NA	TRBJ2-7
TGTGCCACCAGCAGAACAGGGGTGGAGTATGGCTACACCTTC	CATSRTGVEYGYTF	TRBD1	TRBV15	NA	TRBJ1-2
TGTGCCTGGAGTGTGGAGGGTAATCAGCCCCAGCATTTT	CAWSVEGNQPQHF	NA	TRBV30	NA	TRBJ1-5
TGTGCCAGCAGCGCTGCGGGGGCGCATAGCACTAGGGAAGCTTTCTTT	CASSAAGAHSTREAFF	NA	TRBV9	NA	TRBJ1-1
TGCAGCGTTGCCCAGGGAAGGAGTTCACCCCTCCACTTT	CSVAQGRSSPLHF	NA	TRBV29-1	NA	TRBJ1-6
TGTGCCAGCAGCTTAGGAGGAGGGTCCTCTGGAAACACCATATATTTT	CASSLGGGSSGNTIYF	NA	TRBV7-9	few	TRBJ1-3
TGTGCCAGCAGCCCAGGGGGTGGATTGAACACCTTC	CASSPGGGLNTF	TRBD1	TRBV12-3/TRBV12-4	NA	TRBJ1-2
TGCGCCAGCAGCTTCCGCCATCCGGGGACTAGCGGGGGGTCCCAAGAGACCCAGTACTTC	CASSFRHPGTSGGSQETQYF	TRBD2	TRBV5-1	NA	TRBJ2-5
TGTGCCAGCAATAGCGGGGGGGAGGAGACCCAGTACTTC	CASNSGGEETQYF	TRBD2	TRBV28	NA	TRBJ2-5
TGTGCCAGCAGCTCGGGGACAGGGGCCACCGGGGAGCTGTTTTTT	CASSSGTGATGELFF	TRBD1	TRBV7-3	NA	TRBJ2-2
TGTGCCAGCAGCCACGAGGGAAATCAGCCCCAGCATTTT	CASSHEGNQPQHF	NA	TRBV7-9	NA	TRBJ1-5
TGTGCCAGCAGCAGAGACAGGGCGAACACTGAAGCTTTCTTT	CASSRDRANTEAFF	TRBD1	TRBV6-6	NA	TRBJ1-1
TGTGCCTGGAGTGTAGGGACAGGGACTTCACCCCTCCACTTT	CAWSVGTGTSPLHF	TRBD1	TRBV30	NA	TRBJ1-6
TGTGCCAGCAGCCCCCGAGGGGGGACAGAAACTAACTATGGCTACACCTTC	CASSPRGGTETNYGYTF	TRBD1	TRBV9	NA	TRBJ1-2
TGTGCCAGCAGTTACGGGGGCCCGAACTATGGCTACACCTTC	CASSYGGPNYGYTF	NA	TRBV6-6	once	TRBJ1-2
TGTGCCAGCAGCTCCGGACAGGGGGCAACCCCGCCTCAGTACTTC	CASSSGQGATPPQYF	TRBD1	TRBV11-2	NA	TRBJ2-5
TGTGCCAGCAGTGAAAACAGCCTCTCTGGAAACACCATATATTTT	CASSENSLSGNTIYF	NA	TRBV2	NA	TRBJ1-3
TGTGCCAGCAGCCTCCACCCCGGGAACCTTAATGAAAAACTGTTTTTT	CASSLHPGNLNEKLFF	NA	TRBV5-4	NA	TRBJ1-4
TGTGCCAGCACTAACCGGGGTGAGCAGTTCTTC	CASTNRGEQFF	NA	TRBV3-1/TRBV3-2	NA	TRBJ2-1
TGTGCCAGCAGTGACCTGGCCGGGAACCAAGTGGAGACCCAGTACTTC	CASSDLAGNQVETQYF	NA	TRBV25-1	NA	TRBJ2-5
TGCGCCAGCAGCTTGGAGGGAGGGCGCGGGACTGAAGCTTTCTTT	CASSLEGGRGTEAFF	NA	TRBV5-1	NA	TRBJ1-1
TGTGCCAGCAGTTACGCCCGAGGATACGAGCAGTACTTC	CASSYARGYEQYF	NA	TRBV6-5	few	TRBJ2-7
TGTGCCAGCTCACCAGTCGAGTCCGGAAACACCATATATTTT	CASSPVESGNTIYF	NA	TRBV18	few	TRBJ1-3
TGTGCCAGCAGCGTAGGGAGGAACACTGAAGCTTTCTTT	CASSVGRNTEAFF	NA	TRBV9	NA	TRBJ1-1
TGCAGCGTGAGGCCGAGGGAGGGTACTGAAGCTTTCTTT	CSVRPREGTEAFF	NA	TRBV29-1	NA	TRBJ1-1
TGCGCCAGCAGCCAAGCGGAGGGCTGGAGCAACTATGGCTACACCTTC	CASSQAEGWSNYGYTF	NA	TRBV4-1	NA	TRBJ1-2
TGTGCCTGGAGACTAGCGGGGGTCTGGGAGCTGTTTTTT	CAWRLAGVWELFF	TRBD2	TRBV30	NA	TRBJ2-2
TGCAGCGTCGGACGGGAAAATAACTATGGCTACACCTTC	CSVGRENNYGYTF	NA	TRBV29-1	NA	TRBJ1-2
TGTGCCAGCAGCTTACCTCAGACAGCCTATGGCTACACCTTC	CASSLPQTAYGYTF	NA	TRBV7-9	NA	TRBJ1-2
TGTGCCAGCTCACCCCTGGAGGGAATGAACACTGAAGCTTTCTTT	CASSPLEGMNTEAFF	NA	TRBV18	once	TRBJ1-1
TGTGCCAGCAGCTACGGGCGGGAAGCCAAAAACATTCAGTACTTC	CASSYGREAKNIQYF	NA	TRBV5-4	NA	TRBJ2-4
TGTGCCAGCAGCTTAGGTCAGGCTAGCGGGGGTTACGAGCAGTACTTC	CASSLGQASGGYEQYF	TRBD2	TRBV7-2	NA	TRBJ2-7
TGTGCCAGCAGCCAGGTCGGGAACACTGAAGCTTTCTTT	CASSQVGNTEAFF	NA	TRBV3-1/TRBV3-2	NA	TRBJ1-1
TGTGCCTGGAGTGGACTAGCGGGGGGTCTCAGCTCCTACAATGAGCAGTTCTTC	CAWSGLAGGLSSYNEQFF	TRBD2	TRBV30	NA	TRBJ2-1